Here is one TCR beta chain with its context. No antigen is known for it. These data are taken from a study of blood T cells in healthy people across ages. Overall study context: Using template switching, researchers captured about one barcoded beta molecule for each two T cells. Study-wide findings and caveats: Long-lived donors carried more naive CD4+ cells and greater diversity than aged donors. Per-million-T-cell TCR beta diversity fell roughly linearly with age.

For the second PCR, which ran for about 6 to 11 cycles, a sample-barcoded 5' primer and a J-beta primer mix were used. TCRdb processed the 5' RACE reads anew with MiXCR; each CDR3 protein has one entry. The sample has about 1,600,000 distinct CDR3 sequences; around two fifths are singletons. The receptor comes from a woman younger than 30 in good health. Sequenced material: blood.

The CDR3 sequence: CASSQEGSGPYEQYF. The CDR3 DNA sequence: TGCGCCAGCAGCCAAGAGGGCAGCGGGCCTTACGAGCAGTACTTC. The chain couples TRBV4-1 to TRBJ2-7, with D tentatively TRBD2 (6 bases). Per the germline V gene, CDR1 is MGHRA and CDR2 is YSYEKL. The CDR3 sequence is 15 residues long. V was shortened by 0 bases and J by 4 bases, with 13 bases between the two germline ends.